This T cell receptor beta chain appears in the sequencing data of a study of T cells expressing NK-cell markers. TCRdb reanalyzed the 5' RACE reads, giving one entry per CDR3 protein sequence and no DNA. Its listing shows fewer than 300,000 distinct CDR3 sequences. The sequence was obtained from a woman aged 18-70 years in good health. Source material: blood T cells: a sorted CD56 or NKG2C T cell subset, CD4+ or CD8+ T cells, or bulk PBMC T cells (not recorded which).

CDR3 sequence reads: CSASASGSTDTQYF. The rearrangement uses TRBV20-1 and TRBJ2-3; the D call from TCRdb, TRBD2, cannot be confirmed without DNA. CDR3 length equals 14 residues. Germline V gives CDR1 DFQATT, CDR2 SNEGSKA (reference sequence).